In this sample, the clone carrying this T cell receptor beta chain turned up many times. The antigen is undetermined. The sample originates from a study of blood T cells in healthy people across ages. Study-level results: Older individuals had lower TCR beta diversity per million T cells (the decline was roughly linear).

A sample-barcoded 5' primer and a J-beta primer mix were used in a second PCR of roughly 7 to 11 cycles. The yield of each sample was at least 2.5 million CDR3-containing paired-end reads. TCRdb processed the 5' RACE reads anew with MiXCR; each CDR3 protein has one entry. The top ten clones hold about 3.3% of a sample with a few hundred thousand distinct CDR3 sequences, approximately 26% of them seen once. The CDR3 sequence is 15 residues long. Germline V CDR1 and CDR2: SGHTA, FQGNSA. Trimming took off 5 bases at V and 5 bases at J, with 18 bases between the two ends. These same records also appear under a second study, on T cells of mothers and their children. That work states: Related mother-child pairs shared marginally more repertoire than unrelated pairs, though not significantly. Evidence of persistent microchimeric T cell clones was absent.

The sample comprised blood. The sequence was collected from a boy between 2 and 10 years old in good health. The rearrangement joins TRBV7-2 to TRBJ2-5, with D tentatively TRBD2 (5 bases). The CDR3 DNA reads as TGTGCCAGCAGCCCCTCACGGGGTAGTGGGGAGACCCAGTACTTC. As protein: CASSPSRGSGETQYF.